Listed here are 15 T cell receptor beta chains from one sample, sequenced in a study of T cell repertoires in cytomegalovirus infection. From the reads, TCRdb called clonotypes with MiXCR, one entry per CDR3 protein. The sample lists 450,000 to 600,000 distinct CDR3 sequences, about 42% occurring once. Antigen specificity for these receptors is unknown. The material was cultured PBMCs, obtained from culture after CMV antigen stimulation. The receptors come from a human donor in good health (CMV status not recorded). Some clones in this sample may be carry-over from other donors' samples.

This rearrangement joins TRBV20-1 to TRBJ1-1; D call uncertain. Germline values: CDR1 DFQATT, CDR2 SNEGSKA (reference sequence). The CDR3 spans 14 residues. V was trimmed by 0 bases and J by 3 bases, leaving 11 bases between them. DNA for the CDR3: TGCAGTGCTAGAGATCCGTCAGAAGACACTGAAGCTTTCTTT. Its protein product is CSARDPSEDTEAFF.

This sequence joins TRBV7-9 and TRBJ1-1, with 9 bases identical to TRBD1. This CDR3 has 15 residues. The ends lost 7 bases at V and 1 base at J; junction bases unmatched: 7. The germline V gene has CDR1 SEHNR and CDR2 FQNEAQ (reference sequence). The CDR3 spells CASNRDRETNTEAFF. DNA of the CDR3: TGTGCCAGCAATCGGGACAGGGAAACGAACACTGAAGCTTTCTTT.

CDR3 protein: CASSQGLAGSVNQPQHF. The CDR3 DNA is TGCGCCAGCAGCCAAGGGCTGGCAGGGTCGGTCAATCAGCCCCAGCATTTT. The V call is TRBV4-1, the J call TRBJ1-5, with TRBD1 as a possible D gene (5 bases). Germline CDR1 and CDR2: MGHRA and YSYEKL. V lost 1 base and J lost 3, with 16 bases in between. The length of the CDR3 is 17 residues.

The CDR3 loop is CASSLATSGGYNEQFF. The CDR3 nucleotides are TGTGCCAGCAGCTTAGCGACTAGCGGGGGCTACAATGAGCAGTTCTTC. This rearrangement joins TRBV7-2 to TRBJ2-1; 12 nucleotides agree with TRBD2. The CDR3 has 16 residues. The ends lost 0 bases at V and 3 bases at J; junction bases unmatched: 0. CDR1 and CDR2 from the germline V gene are SGHTA and FQGNSA.

This clonotype was seen only a few times. The gene calls are TRBV11-2 and TRBJ1-6; possible D gene TRBD1, 6 bases. With 5 bases removed from V and 7 bases from J, the gap between germline ends came to 18 bases. Germline V CDR1 and CDR2: SGHAT, FQNNGV. The CDR3 loop spans 16 amino acids. The DNA of the CDR3 is TGTGCCAGCAGCCCCAGACCGGGACATCCCAATTCACCCCTCCACTTT. Translation: CASSPRPGHPNSPLHF.

The chain uses TRBV5-5 and TRBJ1-5; maybe TRBD1 (5 bases). V lost 0 bases to trimming and J lost 7 bases, with 20 bases between them. This CDR3 has 17 amino acids. The germline V gene encodes CDR1 SGHKS and CDR2 YYEKEE (reference sequence). This chain's CDR3 is CASSLGIQGPAWQPQHF. The CDR3 coding sequence is TGTGCCAGCAGCTTGGGTATCCAGGGACCCGCGTGGCAGCCCCAGCATTTT.

The chain uses TRBV20-1 and TRBJ1-1, with D possibly matching TRBD1 (5 bases). Germline V lookup: CDR1 DFQATT, CDR2 SNEGSKA (reference sequence). The CDR3 sequence is 15 residues long. Between the trimmed V and J ends, which lost 1 base and 1 base, there was a span of 13 bases. For the CDR3, the DNA is TGCAGTGCTAGAGCCCCGGGGCAAGCGAACACTGAAGCTTTCTTT. As protein: CSARAPGQANTEAFF.

J is TRBJ2-7 and V is TRBV5-4; maybe TRBD1 (6 bases). CDR1 is SGHNT, CDR2 YYREEE, per germline (reference sequence). The length of the CDR3 is 17 residues. The ends were cut back, 4 bases at V and 0 bases at J, with 20 bases in the middle. CDR3 sequence (DNA): TGTGCCAGCAGCCGCTCCGGGACAAGGAAGAGCTCCTACGAGCAGTACTTC. Translated: CASSRSGTRKSSYEQYF. Full variable domain (rest looked up from reference TRBV5-4 and TRBJ2-7): ETGVTQSPTHLIKTRGQQVTLRCSSQSGHNTVSWYQQALGQGPQFIFQYYREEENGRGNFPPRFSGLQFPNYSSELNVNALELDDSALYLCASSRSGTRKSSYEQYFGPGTRLTVT.

The rearrangement uses TRBV20-1 and TRBJ2-7, with TRBD1 matching 11 bases. The ends lost 5 bases at V and 4 bases at J; junction bases unmatched: 7. CDR3 length: 14 residues. Germline V gene data show CDR1 as DFQATT and CDR2 as SNEGSKA (reference sequence). CDR3 loop: CSAGGQGAVYEQYF. Here the CDR3 DNA reads TGCAGTGCTGGAGGACAGGGGGCTGTATACGAGCAGTACTTC.

The rearrangement joins TRBV20-1 to TRBJ2-7; TRBD2 might be the D (6 bases). Germline V gene sequence: CDR1 DFQATT, CDR2 SNEGSKA (reference sequence). The CDR3 totals 12 residues. V dropped 6 bases and J dropped 3 bases, with 12 bases sitting between them. Written as DNA, the CDR3 is TGCAGTGCCCGGGACTTTTACTACGAGCAGTACTTC. Protein: CSARDFYYEQYF.

This chain connects TRBV7-9 to TRBJ1-1; tentative D call: TRBD1 (5 bases). Per the germline V gene, CDR1 is SEHNR and CDR2 is FQNEAQ (reference sequence). Trimming left V 2 bases short and J 5 bases short, with 15 bases between. CDR3 length: 15 amino acids. As DNA, the CDR3 is TGTGCCAGCAGCTTAAGTGGGGGTGTCCAGACTGAAGCTTTCTTT. Amino acid sequence: CASSLSGGVQTEAFF.

This chain joins TRBV7-2 and TRBJ2-5; a possible D gene is TRBD2 (6 bases). Germline loops: CDR1 SGHTA, CDR2 FQGNSA. Trimming took off 8 bases at V and 5 bases at J, with 18 bases between the two ends. The CDR3 sequence is 14 residues long. CDR3 amino acids: CASRAGNAHETQYF. DNA for the CDR3: TGTGCCAGCCGCGCGGGGAACGCCCATGAGACCCAGTACTTC.

V usage is TRBV5-1 and J usage is TRBJ2-1; tentatively, D is TRBD1 (5 bases). The CDR3 contains 16 residues. From germline, CDR1 is SGHRS and CDR2 YFSETQ. Trimming stripped 0 bases from V and 0 bases from J, with 10 bases between. The CDR3 nucleotides are TGCGCCAGCAGCTTGGGGCAGGGAAGCTCCTACAATGAGCAGTTCTTC. Amino acids: CASSLGQGSSYNEQFF.

The rearrangement links TRBV5-6 to TRBJ2-7; D is perhaps TRBD1 or TRBD2 (5 bases each). The CDR3 sequence is 15 residues long. Germline lookup yields CDR1 SGHDT and CDR2 YYEEEE. Trimming took 2 bases from V and 2 from J, leaving 14 bases between them. CDR3 sequence reads: CASSFGRGVTYEQYF. In DNA, the CDR3 is TGTGCCAGCAGCTTCGGGCGAGGGGTAACCTACGAGCAGTACTTC.

This clonotype has more than one count but fewer than ten. V is TRBV4-3 and J is TRBJ2-7; 10 bases line up with TRBD2. The V gene end was trimmed by 0 bases and the J gene end by 3 bases; junction bases not matched to a gene: 5. The germline gives CDR1 LGHNA, CDR2 YSLEER. The CDR3 runs 16 residues. The CDR3 DNA is TGCGCCAGCAGCCAAGATATGGGACTAGCGTTCTACGAGCAGTACTTC. The encoded protein is CASSQDMGLAFYEQYF.